This entry concerns a single T cell receptor beta chain. This specimen belongs to a study of cytomegalovirus exposure and HLA in healthy donors. Use of 60 Vbeta and 13 Jbeta primers characterized the PCR. The data were produced by immunoSEQ multiplex PCR, yet TCRdb's version contains in-frame clones alone and is incomplete. Altogether roughly 190,000 clones are present, around 87% being singletons, with the ten largest covering 1.5% to 2%. Sample: PBMCs. This sequence originates from a young woman in good health and CMV-seronegative.

The CDR3 region is CASSIGMGTGWGNQPQHF. As DNA, the CDR3 is TGTGCCAGTAGTATCGGGATGGGAACTGGTTGGGGCAATCAGCCCCAGCATTTT. The chain carries TRBV19 and TRBJ1-5; D is uncertain. V lost 3 bases to trimming and J lost 2 bases, with 20 bases between them. Germline V gene sequence: CDR1 LNHDA, CDR2 SQIVND (reference sequence). The length of the CDR3 is 18 residues.